The clone carrying this TCR beta chain has a count of ten or more. A constant-region primer served to make TCR beta cDNA from roughly 500 ng total RNA. Libraries covering TCR beta were generated through three nested multiplex PCR rounds (using a slightly modified ARM-PCR). It was with TRBV1-TRBV30 forward primers and a C-beta reverse primer that the first two PCR rounds were run, at about 9 cycles each. TCRdb ran MiXCR on the multiplex PCR reads and lists one entry per CDR3 protein. The repertoire has 300,000 to 350,000 distinct CDR3 sequences, around 60% of them found once; the top ten carry 5% to 6.5%. This sample was included in a study of tumor-infiltrating lymphocytes in primary liver carcinoma. Germline CDR1 GTSNPN, CDR2 SVGIG (reference sequence). CDR3 size: 14 residues. V gave up 4 bases and J gave up 2 bases, with 14 bases separating them. It was unsorted whole blood that yielded blood RNA, and germline DNA was also extracted. Researchers reported drawing about 3.9 milliliters of peripheral blood before surgery.

The chain carries TRBV30 and TRBJ2-5; tentative D call: TRBD2 (5 bases). The sequence derives from a man in his forties or fifties with primary liver carcinoma and hepatitis B virus infection. The sequencing input was peripheral blood. As DNA, the CDR3 is TGTGCCTGGAACAATCGGGCGGGTCAAGAGACCCAGTACTTC. Its translation is CAWNNRAGQETQYF.